This T cell receptor (beta chain) was sequenced in a study of T cells in Graves' hyperthyroidism and ophthalmopathy. Study-level results: Model output signaled ophthalmopathy a median approximately six months ahead of onset.

The CDR3 is 11 amino acids. The ends were cut back, 4 bases at V and 5 bases at J, with 6 bases in the middle. From germline, CDR1 is DFQATT and CDR2 SNEGSKA (reference sequence). This clonotype was seen only a few times. The antigen is not known. Hyperthyroidism was newly diagnosed in patients aged 18 to 65 (duration under 2 months). RNA transcripts were the template for amplifying TCR beta CDR3 regions. TCR CDR3 underwent first-round RT-PCR with the HTBI primer set. From the multiplex PCR reads, TCRdb called clonotypes with MiXCR, one entry per CDR3 protein. The repertoire holds approximately 400,000 distinct CDR3 sequences, with about 15% as singletons.

The sample was blood. The TCR comes from a woman aged 60-75 years with Graves' hyperthyroidism. The rearrangement uses TRBV20-1 and TRBJ2-1; possible D gene TRBD2, 6 bases. The DNA of the CDR3 is TGCAGTGCTATAGCGGACAATGAGCAGTTCTTC. Its protein is CSAIADNEQFF.